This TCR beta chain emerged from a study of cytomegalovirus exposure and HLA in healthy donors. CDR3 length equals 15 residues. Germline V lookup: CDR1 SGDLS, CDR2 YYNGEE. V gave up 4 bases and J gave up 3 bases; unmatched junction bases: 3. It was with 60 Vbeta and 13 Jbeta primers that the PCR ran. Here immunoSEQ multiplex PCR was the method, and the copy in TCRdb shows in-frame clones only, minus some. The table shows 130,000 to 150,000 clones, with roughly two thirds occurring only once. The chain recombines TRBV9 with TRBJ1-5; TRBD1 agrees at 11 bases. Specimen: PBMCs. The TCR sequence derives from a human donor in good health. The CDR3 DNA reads TGTGCCAGCAGCTTAGGACAGGGGGCCAATCAGCCCCAGCATTTT. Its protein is CASSLGQGANQPQHF.